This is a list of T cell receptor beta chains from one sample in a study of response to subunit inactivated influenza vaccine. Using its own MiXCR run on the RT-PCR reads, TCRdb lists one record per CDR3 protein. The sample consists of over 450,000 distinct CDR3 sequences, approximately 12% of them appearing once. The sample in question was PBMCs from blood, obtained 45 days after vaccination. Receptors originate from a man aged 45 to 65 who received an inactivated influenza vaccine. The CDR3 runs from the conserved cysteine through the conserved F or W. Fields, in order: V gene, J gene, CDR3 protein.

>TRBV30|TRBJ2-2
CAWSQGDTGELFF
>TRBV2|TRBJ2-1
CASSDPMEGFF
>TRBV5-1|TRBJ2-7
CASSSGTPNEQYF
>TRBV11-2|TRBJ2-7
CASSLVTRAKRGEQYF
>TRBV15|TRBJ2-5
CATSRDFGGDLYQETQYF
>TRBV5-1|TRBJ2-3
CASSFAGQFTDTQYF
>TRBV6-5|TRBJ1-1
CASSYRTGGPEAFF
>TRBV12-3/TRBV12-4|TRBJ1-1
CASSLDRRLNTEAFF
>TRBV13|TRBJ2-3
CASSSVVRTDTQYF
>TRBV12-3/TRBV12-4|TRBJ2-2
CASGRTGPTGELFF
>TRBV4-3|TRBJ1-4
CASSGTTTNEKLFF
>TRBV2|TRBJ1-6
CASSTVGNSPLHF
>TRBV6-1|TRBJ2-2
CASSGWGLVTGELFF
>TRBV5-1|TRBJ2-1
CASSLVPGSSYNEQFF
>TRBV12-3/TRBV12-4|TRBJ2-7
CASRLGDSSYEQYF
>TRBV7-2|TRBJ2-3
CASSFRGRRTDTQYF
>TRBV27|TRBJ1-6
CASSEDRAYNSPLHF
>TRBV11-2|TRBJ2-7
CASSFELAGGLGASYEQYF
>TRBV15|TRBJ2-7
CATSARLASYEQYF
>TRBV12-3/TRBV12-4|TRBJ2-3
CASTITRDTQYF
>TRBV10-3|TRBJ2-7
CAISESTYEQYF
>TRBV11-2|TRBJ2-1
CASKPLAGGMNEQFF
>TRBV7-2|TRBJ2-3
CASSLSVGDTQYF
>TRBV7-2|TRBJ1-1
CASSLGGPAEAFF
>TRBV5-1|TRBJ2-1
CASSLSRPGGNNEQFF
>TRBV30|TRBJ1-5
CAWSVQGPQPQHF
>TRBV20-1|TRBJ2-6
CSARSAIARSGANVLTF
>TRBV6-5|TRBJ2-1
CASSYLADLSYNEQFF
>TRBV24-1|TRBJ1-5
CATSGAGSNQPQHF
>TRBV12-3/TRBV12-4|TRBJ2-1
CASSLSRTVEQFF
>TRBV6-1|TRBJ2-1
CASREQEGYNEQFF
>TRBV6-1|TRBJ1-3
CASSPMISGNTIYF
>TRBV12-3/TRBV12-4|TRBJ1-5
CASSLGSQPQHF
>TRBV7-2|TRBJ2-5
CASSLQGNTETQYF
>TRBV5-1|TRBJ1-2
CASSLWETGLYGYTF
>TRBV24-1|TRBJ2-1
CATSGLNEQFF
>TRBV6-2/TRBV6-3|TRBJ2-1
CASTPTSGGGAYNEQFF
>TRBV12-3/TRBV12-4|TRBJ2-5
CASSLRVGTAQETQYF
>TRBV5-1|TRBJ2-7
CASSLSGTGGDEQYF
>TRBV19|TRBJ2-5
CASSIVGGMETQYF
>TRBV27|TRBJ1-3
CASSSRGRQGKGVFGNTIYF
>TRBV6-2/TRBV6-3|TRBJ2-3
CASTGLAGAKVGDTQYF
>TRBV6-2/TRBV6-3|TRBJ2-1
CASSYLPGGAFYNEQFF
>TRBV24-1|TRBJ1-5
CATARGQGKFGNQPQHF
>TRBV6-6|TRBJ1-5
CASVRGNQPQHF
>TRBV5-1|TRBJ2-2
CASAPATSTGELFF
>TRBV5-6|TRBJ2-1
CASRVLSTPYNEQFF
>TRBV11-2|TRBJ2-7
CASSLDVFGEQYF
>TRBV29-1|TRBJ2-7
CSVEIPDRGSYEQYF
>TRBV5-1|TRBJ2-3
CASSLAGSKFTDTQYF
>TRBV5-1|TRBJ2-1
CASSLEVLNEQFF
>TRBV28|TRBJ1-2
CASSFGNNYGYTF
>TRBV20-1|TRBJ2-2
CSARKLQENTGELFF
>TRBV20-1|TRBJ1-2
CSATFSQLQGGGYTF
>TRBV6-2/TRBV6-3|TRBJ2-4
CASSSIPGTVKNIQYF